Listed below are T cell receptor beta chains from one sample, sequenced in a study of breast tumors, draining lymph nodes, adjacent tissues. TCRdb used MiXCR to reprocess the multiplex PCR reads, holding one entry per CDR3 protein. This sample has about 110,000 distinct CDR3 sequences, with more than 25% found just once. Sequencing was performed on axillary lymph node tissue. These receptors all stem from a female donor with breast cancer. Some clones in this sample may be carry-over from other donors' samples. CDR3s include the opening cysteine and the closing phenylalanine or tryptophan.

J	V	CDR3
TRBJ1-2	TRBV5-1	CASSLGITGSYGYTF
TRBJ1-4	TRBV20-1	CSASGRGGEKLFF
TRBJ2-1	TRBV16	CARVSLAGPFF
TRBJ1-5	TRBV7-9	CASTQGDQPQHF
TRBJ2-5	TRBV13	CASSLPETQYF
TRBJ2-1	TRBV9	CVSSPRTSGASRGNEQFF
TRBJ2-2	TRBV7-9	CASSRTSGELFF
TRBJ2-7	TRBV11-2	CASSSPGPSLYEQYF
TRBJ1-1	TRBV6-1	CASSEQLMNTEAFF
TRBJ2-6	TRBV20-1	CSARDRGSGGAGANVLTF
TRBJ1-5	TRBV10-3	CAISEGERNQPQHF
TRBJ2-1	TRBV12-3/TRBV12-4	CASSSRGRRTNEQFF
TRBJ1-2	TRBV9	CASSVEMNYGYTF
TRBJ2-7	TRBV6-5	CATRASGSYEQYF
TRBJ2-1	TRBV7-9	CASGLAGGNEQFF
TRBJ1-4	TRBV15	CATSRGSGGLEKLFF
TRBJ2-7	TRBV4-2	CASSQEGQGPYEQYF
TRBJ2-7	TRBV7-6	CASSPDGVDEQYF
TRBJ1-1	TRBV9	CASTKPGTGDTEAFF
TRBJ1-6	TRBV6-1	CASKTGGRYNSPLHF
TRBJ2-7	TRBV20-1	CSARGAIGGQDEQYF
TRBJ2-1	TRBV5-1	CASSLAIGSHQREYNEQFF
TRBJ2-7	TRBV19	CASSRLWGDAGPYEQYF
TRBJ2-7	TRBV7-9	CASSLVTYEQYF
TRBJ1-3	TRBV5-8	CASSMDGASGNTIYF
TRBJ1-5	TRBV27	CASSDMMSGGVNQPQHF
TRBJ2-3	TRBV20-1	CSARERGRGTDTQYF
TRBJ1-2	TRBV7-2	CASSLAYRGGSGYPF
TRBJ2-7	TRBV9	CASSVGAGGGYEQYF
TRBJ2-3	TRBV7-9	CASSVGAGRTDTQYF
TRBJ2-1	TRBV7-3	CASSFVPRGEQFF
TRBJ1-3	TRBV6-1	CASSEAQGSGNTIYF
TRBJ1-2	TRBV7-2	CASSLQQRLYGYTF
TRBJ1-1	TRBV9	CASSAPGHETFF
TRBJ1-2	TRBV29-1	CSVTGTPGDYGYTF
TRBJ2-1	TRBV4-2	CASSQATGQGQYEQFF
TRBJ1-4	TRBV7-9	CASSSWGRGATNEKLFF
TRBJ2-2	TRBV24-1	CATSDWTGGTGELFF
TRBJ2-5	TRBV4-2	CASSRGSRQETQYF
TRBJ2-3	TRBV5-1	CASSVLAGGTDTQYF
TRBJ1-1	TRBV20-1	CSARTGNMNTEAFF
TRBJ2-1	TRBV5-1	CASSARTLAGGLNEQFF
TRBJ2-3	TRBV29-1	CSAGRGQGDTQYF
TRBJ1-2	TRBV5-1	CASSLASSNYGYTF
TRBJ1-5	TRBV29-1	CSVDHWGGETQHF
TRBJ1-6	TRBV2	CAAGHLNSPLHF
TRBJ1-5	TRBV12-3/TRBV12-4	CASNRDDQPQHF
TRBJ2-7	TRBV9	CASSPQTGPSPYEQYF
TRBJ2-3	TRBV12-3/TRBV12-4	CASSPWRVGTDTQYF
TRBJ2-5	TRBV9	CASSVGLGRGETQYF
TRBJ2-2	TRBV5-1	CASSFKPLGELFF
TRBJ2-7	TRBV11-2	CASSQLSGSPYEQYF
TRBJ1-3	TRBV5-6	CASSLGMGLNGNTIYF
TRBJ2-1	TRBV11-3	CARGLADNEQFF
TRBJ2-4	TRBV6-5	CASSLLAKNIQYF